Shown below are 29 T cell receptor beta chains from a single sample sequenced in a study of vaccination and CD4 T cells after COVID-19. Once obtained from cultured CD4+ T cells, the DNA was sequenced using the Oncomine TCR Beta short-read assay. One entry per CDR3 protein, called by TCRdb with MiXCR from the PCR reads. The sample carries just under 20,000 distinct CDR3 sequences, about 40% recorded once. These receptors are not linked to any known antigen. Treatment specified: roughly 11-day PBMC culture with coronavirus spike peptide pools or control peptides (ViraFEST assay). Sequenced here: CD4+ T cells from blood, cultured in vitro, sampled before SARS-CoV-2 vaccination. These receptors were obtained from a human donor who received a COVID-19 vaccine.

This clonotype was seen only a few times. The CDR3 DNA sequence: TGTGCCATCAGTGATACCTACAGGGACAACACTGAAGCTTTCTTT. It yields the protein CAISDTYRDNTEAFF. V is TRBV10-3 and J is TRBJ1-1, with D possibly matching TRBD1 (6 bases). The CDR3 has 15 residues. The germline V gene encodes CDR1 ENHRY and CDR2 SYGVKD. Trimming stripped 3 bases from V and 2 bases from J, with 13 bases between.

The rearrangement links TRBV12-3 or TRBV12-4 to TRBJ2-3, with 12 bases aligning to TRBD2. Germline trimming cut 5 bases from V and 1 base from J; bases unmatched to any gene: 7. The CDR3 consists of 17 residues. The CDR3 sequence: CASSPDRLAGGTDTQYF. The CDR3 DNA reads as TGTGCCAGCAGTCCGGACCGACTAGCGGGGGGCACAGATACGCAGTATTTT.

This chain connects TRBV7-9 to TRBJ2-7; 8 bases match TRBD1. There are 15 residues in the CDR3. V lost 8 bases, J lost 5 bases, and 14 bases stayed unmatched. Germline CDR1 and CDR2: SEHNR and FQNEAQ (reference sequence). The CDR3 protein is CASAQGAGVSHEQYF. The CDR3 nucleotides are TGTGCCAGCGCTCAGGGGGCAGGGGTTTCACACGAGCAGTACTTC. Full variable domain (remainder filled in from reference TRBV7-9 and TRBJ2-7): DTGVSQNPRHKITKRGQNVTFRCDPISEHNRLYWYRQTLGQGPEFLTYFQNEAQLEKSRLLSDRFSAERPKGSFSTLEIQRTEQGDSAMYLCASAQGAGVSHEQYFGPGTRLTVT.

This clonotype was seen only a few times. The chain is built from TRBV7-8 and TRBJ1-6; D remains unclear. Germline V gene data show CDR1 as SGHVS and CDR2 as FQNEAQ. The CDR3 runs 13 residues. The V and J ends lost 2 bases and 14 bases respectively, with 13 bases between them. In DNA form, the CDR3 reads TGTGCCAGCAGCTTACGTTCGGGTCTCACCCTCCACTTT. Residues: CASSLRSGLTLHF.

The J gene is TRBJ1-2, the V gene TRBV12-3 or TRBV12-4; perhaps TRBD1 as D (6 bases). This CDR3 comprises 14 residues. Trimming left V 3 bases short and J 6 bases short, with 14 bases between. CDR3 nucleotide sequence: TGTGCCAGCAGTTTGGCAGGGGTCGAGAATGGCTACACCTTC. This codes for CASSLAGVENGYTF.

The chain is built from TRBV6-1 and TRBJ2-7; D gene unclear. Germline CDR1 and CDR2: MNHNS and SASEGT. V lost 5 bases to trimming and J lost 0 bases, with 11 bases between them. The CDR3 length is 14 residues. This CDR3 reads CASSPRFSSYEQYF. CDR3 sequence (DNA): TGTGCCAGCAGTCCCCGGTTCAGCTCCTACGAGCAGTACTTC.

As DNA, the CDR3 is TGTGCCAGCAGCTTGGTCCTAGCGGGGTTCCATGAGCAGTTCTTC. Its translation: CASSLVLAGFHEQFF. This chain links TRBV5-6 with TRBJ2-1; 9 nucleotides agree with TRBD2. V lost 0 bases, J lost 8 bases, and 6 bases stayed unmatched. The length of the CDR3 is 15 residues. CDR1 and CDR2 (germline): SGHDT, YYEEEE.

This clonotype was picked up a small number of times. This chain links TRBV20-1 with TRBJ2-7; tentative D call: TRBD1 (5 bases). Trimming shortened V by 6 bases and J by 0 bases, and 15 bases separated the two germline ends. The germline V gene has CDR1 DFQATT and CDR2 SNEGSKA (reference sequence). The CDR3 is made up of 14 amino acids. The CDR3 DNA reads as TGCAGTGCCCAAGGAAGGGGTATCTCCTACGAGCAGTACTTC. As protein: CSAQGRGISYEQYF.

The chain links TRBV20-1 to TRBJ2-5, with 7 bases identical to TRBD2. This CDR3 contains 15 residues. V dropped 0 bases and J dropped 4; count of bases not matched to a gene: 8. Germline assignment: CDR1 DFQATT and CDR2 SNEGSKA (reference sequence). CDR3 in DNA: TGCAGTGCTAGAGATGGAGGGAGGGTCGGAGAGACCCAGTACTTC. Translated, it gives CSARDGGRVGETQYF.

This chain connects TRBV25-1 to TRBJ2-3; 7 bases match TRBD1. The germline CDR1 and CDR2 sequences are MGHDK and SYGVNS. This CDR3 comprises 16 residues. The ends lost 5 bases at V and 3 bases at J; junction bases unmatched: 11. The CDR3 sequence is CASSTRTGGRTDTQYF. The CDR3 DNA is TGTGCCAGCAGTACCCGGACAGGCGGTAGGACAGATACGCAGTATTTT.

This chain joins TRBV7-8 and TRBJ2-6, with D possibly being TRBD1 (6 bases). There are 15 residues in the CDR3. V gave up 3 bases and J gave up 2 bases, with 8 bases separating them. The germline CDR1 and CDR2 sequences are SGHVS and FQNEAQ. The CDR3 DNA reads TGTGCCAGCAGCTTGGCAGGGGCTGGGGCCAACGTCCTGACTTTC. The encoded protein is CASSLAGAGANVLTF.

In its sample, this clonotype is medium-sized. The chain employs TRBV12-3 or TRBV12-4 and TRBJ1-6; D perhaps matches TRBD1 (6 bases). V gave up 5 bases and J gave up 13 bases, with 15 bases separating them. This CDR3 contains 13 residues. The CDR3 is CASSPLQGYPLHF. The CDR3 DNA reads TGTGCCAGCAGTCCACTACAGGGTTATCCCCTCCACTTT.

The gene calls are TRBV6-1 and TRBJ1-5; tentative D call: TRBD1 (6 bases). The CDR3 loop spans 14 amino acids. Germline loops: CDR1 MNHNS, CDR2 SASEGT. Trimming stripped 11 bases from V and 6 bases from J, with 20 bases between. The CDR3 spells CAGTQGPWGQPQHF. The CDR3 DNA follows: TGTGCCGGAACCCAGGGGCCGTGGGGTCAGCCCCAGCATTTT.

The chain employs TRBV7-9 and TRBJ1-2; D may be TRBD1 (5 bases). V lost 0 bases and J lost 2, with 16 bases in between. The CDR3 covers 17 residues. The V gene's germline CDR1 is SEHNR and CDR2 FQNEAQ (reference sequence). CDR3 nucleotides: TGTGCCAGCAGCTTAGCATTTAGTCAGGGTGTAAACTATGGCTACACCTTC. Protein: CASSLAFSQGVNYGYTF.

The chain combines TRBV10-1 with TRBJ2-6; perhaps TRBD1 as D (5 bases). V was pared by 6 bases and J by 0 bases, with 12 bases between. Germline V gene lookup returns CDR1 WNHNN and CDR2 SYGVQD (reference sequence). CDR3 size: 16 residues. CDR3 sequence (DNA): TGCGCCAGCAGCCCCAGGGAAAGCTCTGGGGCCAACGTCCTGACTTTC. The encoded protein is CASSPRESSGANVLTF.

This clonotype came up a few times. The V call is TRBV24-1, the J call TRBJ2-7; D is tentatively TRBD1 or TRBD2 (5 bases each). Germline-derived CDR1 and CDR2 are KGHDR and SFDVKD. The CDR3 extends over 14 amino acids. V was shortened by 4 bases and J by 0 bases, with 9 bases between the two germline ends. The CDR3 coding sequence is TGTGCCACCAGTGACCACGGGACCTCCTACGAGCAGTACTTC. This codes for CATSDHGTSYEQYF.

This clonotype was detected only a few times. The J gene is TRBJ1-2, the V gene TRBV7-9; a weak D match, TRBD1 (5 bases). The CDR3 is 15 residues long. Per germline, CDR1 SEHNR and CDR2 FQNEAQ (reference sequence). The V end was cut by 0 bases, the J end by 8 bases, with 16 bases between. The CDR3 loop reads CASSLARGTLGGYTF. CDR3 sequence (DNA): TGTGCCAGCAGCTTAGCAAGAGGGACGCTGGGAGGCTACACCTTC.

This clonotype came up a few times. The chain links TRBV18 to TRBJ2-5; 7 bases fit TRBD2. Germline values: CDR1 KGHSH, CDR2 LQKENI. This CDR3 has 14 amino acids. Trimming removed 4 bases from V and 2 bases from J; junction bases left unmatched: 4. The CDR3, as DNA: TGTGCCAGCTCACGAGAGCGGGATCAAGAGACCCAGTACTTC. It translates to CASSRERDQETQYF.

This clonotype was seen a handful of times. The CDR3 sequence: CASSLGTSGGGETQYF. CDR3 sequence (DNA): TGCGCCAGCAGCCTCGGGACTAGCGGGGGAGGGGAGACCCAGTACTTC. V and J are TRBV5-1 and TRBJ2-5; TRBD2 matches 14 bases. The length of the CDR3 is 16 residues. The germline V gene encodes CDR1 SGHRS and CDR2 YFSETQ. J lost 5 bases, V lost 4 bases, and 7 bases had no gene match.

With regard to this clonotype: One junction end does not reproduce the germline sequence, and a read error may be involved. CDR3 in DNA: TGTGCCAGCAGTTTAGAGGAGGGCTCCAGGCGTTCCTTC. Its protein product is CASSLEEGSRRSF. The V call is TRBV12-3 or TRBV12-4, the J call TRBJ1-2, with D unresolved. CDR3 size: 13 residues.

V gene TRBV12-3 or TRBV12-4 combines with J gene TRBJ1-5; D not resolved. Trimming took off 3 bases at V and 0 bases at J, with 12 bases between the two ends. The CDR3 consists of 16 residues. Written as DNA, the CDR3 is TGTGCCAGCAGTTTTATCGCGTCGCATAGCAATCAGCCCCAGCATTTT. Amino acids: CASSFIASHSNQPQHF.

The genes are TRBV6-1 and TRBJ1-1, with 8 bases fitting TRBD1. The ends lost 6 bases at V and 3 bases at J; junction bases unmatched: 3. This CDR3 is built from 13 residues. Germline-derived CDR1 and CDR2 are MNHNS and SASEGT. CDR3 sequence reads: CASRETGDTEAFF. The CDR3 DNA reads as TGTGCCAGCAGAGAGACAGGGGACACTGAAGCTTTCTTT.

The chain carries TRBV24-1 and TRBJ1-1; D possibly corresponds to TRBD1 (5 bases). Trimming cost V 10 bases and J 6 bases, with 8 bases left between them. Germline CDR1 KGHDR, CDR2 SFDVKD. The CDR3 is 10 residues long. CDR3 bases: TGTGCCACACAAGGGGCTGAAGCTTTCTTT. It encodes CATQGAEAFF.

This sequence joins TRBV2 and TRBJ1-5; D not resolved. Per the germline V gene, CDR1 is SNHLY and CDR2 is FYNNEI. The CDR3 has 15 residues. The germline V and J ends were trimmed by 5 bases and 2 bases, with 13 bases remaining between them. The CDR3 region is CASSSDGFGNQPQHF. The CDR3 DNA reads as TGTGCCAGCAGTTCGGACGGTTTCGGCAATCAGCCCCAGCATTTT.

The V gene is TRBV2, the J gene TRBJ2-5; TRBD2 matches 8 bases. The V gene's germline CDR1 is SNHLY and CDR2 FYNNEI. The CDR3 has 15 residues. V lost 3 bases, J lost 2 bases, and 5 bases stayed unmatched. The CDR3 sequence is CASSERGASQETQYF. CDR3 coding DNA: TGTGCCAGCAGTGAGCGGGGGGCGTCTCAAGAGACCCAGTACTTC.

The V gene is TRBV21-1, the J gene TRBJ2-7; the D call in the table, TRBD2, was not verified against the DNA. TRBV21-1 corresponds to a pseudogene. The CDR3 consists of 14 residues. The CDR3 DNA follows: TGTGCCAGCAGCAAAGTTGGAGGTGGCTACGAGCAGTACTTC. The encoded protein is CASSKVGGGYEQYF.

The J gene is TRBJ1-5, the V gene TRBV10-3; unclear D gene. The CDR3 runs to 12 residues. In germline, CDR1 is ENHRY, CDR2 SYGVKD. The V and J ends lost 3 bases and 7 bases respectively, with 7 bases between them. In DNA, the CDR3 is TGTGCCATCAGTGATGGTGGGCAGCCCCAGCATTTT. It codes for CAISDGGQPQHF.

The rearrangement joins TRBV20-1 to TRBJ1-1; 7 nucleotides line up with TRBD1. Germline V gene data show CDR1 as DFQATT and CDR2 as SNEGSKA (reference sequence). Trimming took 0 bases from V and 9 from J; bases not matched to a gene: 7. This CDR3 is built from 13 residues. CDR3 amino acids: CSARDLTGTKAFF. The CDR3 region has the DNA TGCAGTGCTAGAGATTTGACAGGGACCAAAGCTTTCTTT.

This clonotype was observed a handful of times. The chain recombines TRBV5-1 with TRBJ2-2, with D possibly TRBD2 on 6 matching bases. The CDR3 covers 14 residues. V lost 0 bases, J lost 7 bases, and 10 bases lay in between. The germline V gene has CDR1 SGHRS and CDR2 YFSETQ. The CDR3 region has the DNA TGCGCCAGCAGCTTGGGCGGGACCGGCGGGGAGCTGTTTTTT. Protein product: CASSLGGTGGELFF.